These T cell receptor beta chains were read from a single sample in a study of CXCR3-negative and CXCR3-positive naive CD8 T cells. Reprocessing the 5' RACE reads, TCRdb reports a single entry for every CDR3 protein and omits DNA. Here the sample table reports about 92,000 distinct CDR3 sequences. The sequenced material came from naive CXCR3- CD8+ T cells from blood. These receptors were obtained from a human donor in good health. Some clones in this sample may be carry-over from other donors' samples. Each CDR3 is given with its conserved first and last residue. The order of the fields is CDR3 protein, clone size, V gene, J gene. Only some rows state a clone size, as once, few, many or a class for expanded clones.

cdr3_aa: CSARGGRVWYEQFF
clone_size: NA
v_call: TRBV20-1
j_call: TRBJ2-1

cdr3_aa: CASSHSGQGLTDTQYF
clone_size: NA
v_call: TRBV7-2
j_call: TRBJ2-3

cdr3_aa: CASSYGSSYNEQFF
clone_size: NA
v_call: TRBV12-3/TRBV12-4
j_call: TRBJ2-1

cdr3_aa: CASSFGQVRTEAFF
clone_size: NA
v_call: TRBV11-2
j_call: TRBJ1-1

cdr3_aa: CASRDGTSYEQYF
clone_size: NA
v_call: TRBV6-6
j_call: TRBJ2-7

cdr3_aa: CASSQGTLNTGELFF
clone_size: medium-sized
v_call: TRBV4-1
j_call: TRBJ2-2

cdr3_aa: CASSIPTVSINEQFF
clone_size: NA
v_call: TRBV19
j_call: TRBJ2-1

cdr3_aa: CASSLAPTSGGFYEQYF
clone_size: NA
v_call: TRBV7-2
j_call: TRBJ2-7

cdr3_aa: CASSLGLAGGDTQYF
clone_size: NA
v_call: TRBV27
j_call: TRBJ2-3

cdr3_aa: CSVDVGGSNTGELFF
clone_size: NA
v_call: TRBV29-1
j_call: TRBJ2-2

cdr3_aa: CASSAGLASYEQYF
clone_size: NA
v_call: TRBV7-9
j_call: TRBJ2-7

cdr3_aa: CASSEAPSGSHEQYF
clone_size: NA
v_call: TRBV2
j_call: TRBJ2-7

cdr3_aa: CSVVTGPGTEAFF
clone_size: NA
v_call: TRBV29-1
j_call: TRBJ1-1

cdr3_aa: CASSLQWDQETQYF
clone_size: NA
v_call: TRBV7-9
j_call: TRBJ2-5

cdr3_aa: CSVETGGIEDTLYF
clone_size: NA
v_call: TRBV29-1
j_call: TRBJ2-3

cdr3_aa: CASSPLIAPEGFSTDTQYF
clone_size: NA
v_call: TRBV28
j_call: TRBJ2-3

cdr3_aa: CASSSGHRGDPGANVLTF
clone_size: NA
v_call: TRBV5-1
j_call: TRBJ2-6

cdr3_aa: CASTYAGIHSPLHF
clone_size: NA
v_call: TRBV6-2/TRBV6-3
j_call: TRBJ1-6

cdr3_aa: CASSFEGTGELFF
clone_size: NA
v_call: TRBV5-1
j_call: TRBJ2-2

cdr3_aa: CASSLLGGLAGLLSYNEQFF
clone_size: NA
v_call: TRBV7-2
j_call: TRBJ2-1

cdr3_aa: CSALTLTYEQYF
clone_size: NA
v_call: TRBV20-1
j_call: TRBJ2-7

cdr3_aa: CASSPGPTGDTQYF
clone_size: NA
v_call: TRBV4-2
j_call: TRBJ2-3

cdr3_aa: CASREDGINEQFF
clone_size: NA
v_call: TRBV6-6
j_call: TRBJ2-1

cdr3_aa: CSARLAGGLWEQYF
clone_size: NA
v_call: TRBV20-1
j_call: TRBJ2-7

cdr3_aa: CASSPDSYTGELFF
clone_size: NA
v_call: TRBV27
j_call: TRBJ2-2

cdr3_aa: CASSTTGEQYF
clone_size: NA
v_call: TRBV27
j_call: TRBJ2-7

cdr3_aa: CSVSTSTGGQDTQYF
clone_size: NA
v_call: TRBV29-1
j_call: TRBJ2-3

cdr3_aa: CASSPTGEYYEQYF
clone_size: NA
v_call: TRBV27
j_call: TRBJ2-7

cdr3_aa: CASSQDMRGIQETQYF
clone_size: NA
v_call: TRBV14
j_call: TRBJ2-5

cdr3_aa: CASSLSGGGRVYEQYF
clone_size: NA
v_call: TRBV27
j_call: TRBJ2-7

cdr3_aa: CASSLDQGAVTGELFF
clone_size: NA
v_call: TRBV11-3
j_call: TRBJ2-2

cdr3_aa: CASSLGQLYNEQFF
clone_size: NA
v_call: TRBV6-2/TRBV6-3
j_call: TRBJ2-1

cdr3_aa: CASSQSPQGLYEQYF
clone_size: NA
v_call: TRBV23-1
j_call: TRBJ2-7

cdr3_aa: CASSSYHEGLNEKLFF
clone_size: NA
v_call: TRBV13
j_call: TRBJ1-4

cdr3_aa: CASSFETATEAFF
clone_size: NA
v_call: TRBV7-9
j_call: TRBJ1-1

cdr3_aa: CASSRTGAASRVSPLHF
clone_size: NA
v_call: TRBV14
j_call: TRBJ1-6

cdr3_aa: CSATAMGQGNNEQFF
clone_size: NA
v_call: TRBV20-1
j_call: TRBJ2-1

cdr3_aa: CSASGGKAPVYEQYF
clone_size: NA
v_call: TRBV20-1
j_call: TRBJ2-7